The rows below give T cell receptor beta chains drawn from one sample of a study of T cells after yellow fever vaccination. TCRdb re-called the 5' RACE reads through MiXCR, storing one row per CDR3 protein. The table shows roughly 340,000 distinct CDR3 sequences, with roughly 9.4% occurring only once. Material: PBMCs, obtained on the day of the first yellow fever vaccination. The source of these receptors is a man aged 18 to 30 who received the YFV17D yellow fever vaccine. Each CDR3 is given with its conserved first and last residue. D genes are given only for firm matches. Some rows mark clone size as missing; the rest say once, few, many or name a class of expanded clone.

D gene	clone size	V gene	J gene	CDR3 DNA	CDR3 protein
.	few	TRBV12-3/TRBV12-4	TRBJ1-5	TGTGCCAGCAGTTTAGGTATCCAGCCCCAGCATTTT	CASSLGIQPQHF
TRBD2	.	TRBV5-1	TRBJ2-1	TGCGCCAGCAGCTTGGGGACTAGCAACAATGAGCAGTTCTTC	CASSLGTSNNEQFF
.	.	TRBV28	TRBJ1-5	TGTGCCAGCCCCCGACAAAGTCCCCTCAATCAGCCCCAGCATTTT	CASPRQSPLNQPQHF
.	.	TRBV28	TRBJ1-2	TGTGCCAGCAGCTCAGGACCTCCATGGTATGGCTACACCTTC	CASSSGPPWYGYTF
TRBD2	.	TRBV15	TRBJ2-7	TGTGTCACCAGCGGGACTAGCGGTCGTAGGCTCTACGAGCAGTACTTC	CVTSGTSGRRLYEQYF
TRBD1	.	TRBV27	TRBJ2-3	TGTGCCAGCAGCCCAACAGGGGGCGGTACGCAGTATTTT	CASSPTGGGTQYF
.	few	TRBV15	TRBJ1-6	TGTGCCACCAGCAGGCAGGGTTTCGGTAATTCACCCCTCCACTTT	CATSRQGFGNSPLHF
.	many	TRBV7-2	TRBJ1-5	TGTGCCAGCAGCTTACGGGGGCCCGGAAACTATCAGCCCCAGCATTTT	CASSLRGPGNYQPQHF
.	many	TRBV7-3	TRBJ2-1	TGTGCCAGCAGTTCCTACGGGGGCCAGGTTGAGCAGTTCTTC	CASSSYGGQVEQFF
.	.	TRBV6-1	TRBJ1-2	TGTGCCAGCAGAGCCCCGGCGGGATACTATGGCTACACCTTC	CASRAPAGYYGYTF
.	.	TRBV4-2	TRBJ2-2	TGTGCCAGCAGCCAAGATGATGGGGTACCGAACACCGGGGAGCTGTTTTTT	CASSQDDGVPNTGELFF
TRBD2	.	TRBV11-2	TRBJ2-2	TGTGCCAGCAGCCCGAGACTAGCGGGGGGGCCGGGCACCGGGGAGCTGTTTTTT	CASSPRLAGGPGTGELFF
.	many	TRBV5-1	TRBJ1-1	TGCGCCAGCAGGTTAAACAGCAAATTTTCAGGGACTGAAGCTTTCTTT	CASRLNSKFSGTEAFF
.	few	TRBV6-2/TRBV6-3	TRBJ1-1	TGTGCCAGCAGCTATTACAGGGTCGACACTGAAGCTTTCTTT	CASSYYRVDTEAFF
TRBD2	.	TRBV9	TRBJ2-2	TGTGCCAGCAGCCTCGGGACTAGCTACACCGGGGAGCTGTTTTTT	CASSLGTSYTGELFF
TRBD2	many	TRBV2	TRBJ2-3	TGTGCCAGCTCGGGACTAGCGGGGGACACAGATACGCAGTATTTT	CASSGLAGDTDTQYF
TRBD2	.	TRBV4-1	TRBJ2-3	TGCGCCAGCAGCCAAGAACTAGCGTCTAGCACAGATACGCAGTATTTT	CASSQELASSTDTQYF
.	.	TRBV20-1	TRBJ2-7	TGCAGTGCTAGAGACCCTAACCGGGACGTCTCCTACGAGCAGTACTTC	CSARDPNRDVSYEQYF
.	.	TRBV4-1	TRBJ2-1	TGCGCCAGCAGCCAATCGACAGGTACGAATGTGCACTTCTTC	CASSQSTGTNVHFF
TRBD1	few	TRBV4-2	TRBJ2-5	TGTGCCAGCAGCCAAGGAGGGACAGGGCTCGGGGAGACCCAGTACTTC	CASSQGGTGLGETQYF
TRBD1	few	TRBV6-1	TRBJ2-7	TGTGCCAGCAGAGTCCGGGACAGGGCCTACGAGCAGTACTTC	CASRVRDRAYEQYF
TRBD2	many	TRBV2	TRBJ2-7	TGTGCCAGCAGGAATACGGGACTAGCCTACGAGCAGTACTTC	CASRNTGLAYEQYF
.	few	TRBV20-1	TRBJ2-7	TGCAGTGCGCAGGGCAGGGGGGACGAGCAGTACTTC	CSAQGRGDEQYF
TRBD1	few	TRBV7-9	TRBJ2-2	TGTGCCAGCAGCTTGACCGGGACAGGGTCCGGGGAGCTGTTTTTT	CASSLTGTGSGELFF
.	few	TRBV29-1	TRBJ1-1	TGCAGCGGGGAGACAGAGCCGAACACTGAAGCTTTCTTT	CSGETEPNTEAFF
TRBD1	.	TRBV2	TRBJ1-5	TGTGCCAGCAGTCATTATCCGGGACAGGGTTTCCAGCCCCAGCATTTT	CASSHYPGQGFQPQHF
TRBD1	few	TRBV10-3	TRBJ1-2	TGTGCCATCAGTGCGGTGACAGGGGTCTATGGCTACACCTTC	CAISAVTGVYGYTF
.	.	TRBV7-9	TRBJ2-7	TGTGCCAGCGGGACACCAGCCTACGAGCAGTACTTC	CASGTPAYEQYF
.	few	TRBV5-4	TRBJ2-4	TGTGCCAGCAGCCCGATTCCGGGGGACATTCAGTACTTC	CASSPIPGDIQYF
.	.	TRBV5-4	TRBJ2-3	TGTGCCAGCAGTTCGCGAGGCAGTACCACAGATACGCAGTATTTT	CASSSRGSTTDTQYF
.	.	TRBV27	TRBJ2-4	TGTGCCAGCAGTTTGTGGCTTACCTTAGCCAAAAACATTCAGTACTTC	CASSLWLTLAKNIQYF
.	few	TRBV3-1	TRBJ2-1	TGTGCCAGCAGCCCCGGGTCCGGGGCCTACAATGAGCAGTTCTTC	CASSPGSGAYNEQFF
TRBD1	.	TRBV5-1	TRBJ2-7	TGCGCCAGCAGCCTCACCGGGACAGGGATCTACGAGCAGTACTTC	CASSLTGTGIYEQYF
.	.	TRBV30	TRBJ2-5	TGTGCCTGGAGTGCCACGGTGGTGACCCAGTACTTC	CAWSATVVTQYF
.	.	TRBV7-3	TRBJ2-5	TGTGCCAGCAGCTTAGCAGGAGGGGGGACCCAGTACTTC	CASSLAGGGTQYF
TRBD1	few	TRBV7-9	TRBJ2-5	TGTGCCAGCAGGCCCACAGGGGAGAGAGAGACCCAGTACTTC	CASRPTGERETQYF
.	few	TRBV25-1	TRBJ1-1	TGTGCCAGCAGGGAATCACCCACTGAAGCTTTCTTT	CASRESPTEAFF
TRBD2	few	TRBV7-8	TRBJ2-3	TGTGCCAGCAGCTTACAAGTCTTAGCGGGGGGCACAGATACGCAGTATTTT	CASSLQVLAGGTDTQYF
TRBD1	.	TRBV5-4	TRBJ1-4	TGTGCCAGCAGCTTTGGACAGGGTGAAAAACTGTTTTTT	CASSFGQGEKLFF
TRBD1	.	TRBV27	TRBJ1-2	TGTGCCAGCAGTTTATCCGGACAGGGTTGGCCTGATGGCTACACCTTC	CASSLSGQGWPDGYTF
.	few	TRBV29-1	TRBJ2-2	TGCAGCGTTGGACAGGGAGGGACCACCGGGGAGCTGTTTTTT	CSVGQGGTTGELFF
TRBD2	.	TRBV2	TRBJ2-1	TGTGCCAGCAGAGCCCTAGCGGGGGGCTACAATGAGCAGTTCTTC	CASRALAGGYNEQFF
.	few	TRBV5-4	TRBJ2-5	TGTGCCAGCAGCTTATCAATGGGCCGGGAGACCCAGTACTTC	CASSLSMGRETQYF
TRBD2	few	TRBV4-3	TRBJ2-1	TGCGCCAGCAGCCCAGTTAGCGGGGGGGCGTCTTATGAGCAGTTCTTC	CASSPVSGGASYEQFF
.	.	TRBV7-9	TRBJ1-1	TGTGCCAGCAGCCCGTTCGGGGCGGGCACTGAAGCTTTCTTT	CASSPFGAGTEAFF
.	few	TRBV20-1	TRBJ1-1	TGCAGTGCTAGGATCTCGGGGTACACTGAAGCTTTCTTT	CSARISGYTEAFF
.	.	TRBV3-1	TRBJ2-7	TGTGCCAGCAGCCAGTATGGAACGAGGTTCGAGCAGTACTTC	CASSQYGTRFEQYF
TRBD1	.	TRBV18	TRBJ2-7	TGTGCCAGCTCCCCAGGACAGGGCTTATCCTACGAGCAGTACTTC	CASSPGQGLSYEQYF
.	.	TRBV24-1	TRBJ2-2	TGTGCCACCAGTGGTCGGGAGAACACCGGGGAGCTGTTTTTT	CATSGRENTGELFF
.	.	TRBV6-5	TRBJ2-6	TGTGCCAGCAAGTTGAATGGAGGCAACTCTGGGGCCAACGTCCTGACTTTC	CASKLNGGNSGANVLTF
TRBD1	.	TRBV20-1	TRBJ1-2	TGCAGTGCCGGTACCGGGACAGGGGGCGCTTGGGCTAACTATGGCTACACCTTC	CSAGTGTGGAWANYGYTF
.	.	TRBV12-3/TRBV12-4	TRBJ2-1	TGTGCCAGCAGTGGGAGAGTAAGCTCCTACAATGAGCAGTTCTTC	CASSGRVSSYNEQFF
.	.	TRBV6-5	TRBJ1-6	TGTGCCAGCAGTTACCCAGGGCGGTCACCCCTCCACTTT	CASSYPGRSPLHF
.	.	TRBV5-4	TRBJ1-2	TGTGCCAGCGGTTTGGACCCTCTCCCCAACTATGGCTACACCTTC	CASGLDPLPNYGYTF
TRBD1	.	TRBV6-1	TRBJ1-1	TGTGCCAGCAGCTCGAGGGACAGGAGAAAGAGCACTGAAGCTTTCTTT	CASSSRDRRKSTEAFF
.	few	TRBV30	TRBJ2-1	TGTGCCTGGAGCCGGCCGGACAATGAGCAGTTCTTC	CAWSRPDNEQFF
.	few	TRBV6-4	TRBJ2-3	TGTGCCAGCAGTGAGGCCCGGGGGATGGATACGCAGTATTTT	CASSEARGMDTQYF
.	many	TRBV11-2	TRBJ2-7	TGTGCCAGCAGCTTAGCCAGCTCCTACGAGCAGTACTTC	CASSLASSYEQYF
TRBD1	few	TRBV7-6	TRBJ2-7	TGTGCCAGCAGCCCCGACAGGGTTCGTCTCGAGCAGTACTTC	CASSPDRVRLEQYF
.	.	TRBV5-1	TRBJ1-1	TGCGCCAGCAGCTTGGGGGTCACGACAGTGAACACTGAAGCTTTCTTT	CASSLGVTTVNTEAFF